These 20 T cell receptor beta chains came from one sample sequenced in a study of CD8 T cells in ankylosing spondylitis. For these TCRs, the target antigens are not known. The study's findings and limits: Blood of patients with ankylosing spondylitis appeared to be characterized by a TCR beta motif of about eight highly homologous variants.

TCRdb redid the calling of the 5' RACE reads with MiXCR, one entry per CDR3 protein. The sample consists of hundreds of thousands of distinct CDR3 sequences, 10% to 15% of them appearing once. The sample taken for sequencing was blood, either unsorted or a sorted T cell fraction (not recorded which). These receptors all come from a male donor with ankylosing spondylitis.

V and J are TRBV19 and TRBJ1-5, with D tentatively TRBD1 (5 bases). Germline CDR1 reads LNHDA; CDR2 reads SQIVND (reference sequence). V shed 8 bases and J shed 2 bases, with 16 bases lying between them. CDR3 length: 15 residues. DNA of the CDR3: TGTGCCAGTCGCGTGTGGGGCGGAGGCAATCAGCCCCAGCATTTT. Translating gives CASRVWGGGNQPQHF. Full variable domain (missing parts from reference TRBV19 and TRBJ1-5): DGGITQSPKYLFRKEGQNVTLSCEQNLNHDAMYWYRQDPGQGLRLIYYSQIVNDFQKGDIAEGYSVSREKKESFPLTVTSAQKNPTAFYLCASRVWGGGNQPQHFGDGTRLSIL.

A few counts support this clonotype. The chain carries TRBV28 and TRBJ2-1, with 9 bases that match TRBD2. This CDR3 contains 15 residues. With 8 bases clipped from V and 4 bases from J, the junction kept 9 bases outside the gene matches. CDR1 and CDR2 from the germline V gene are MDHEN and SYDVKM. The CDR3 DNA reads as TGTGCCAGCTCTCTAGCGGGGTTGGTGTACAATGAGCAGTTCTTC. Encoded protein: CASSLAGLVYNEQFF.

This clonotype was picked up many times. V is TRBV7-9 and J is TRBJ2-7, with 10 bases fitting TRBD1. After removal of 3 bases from V and 0 bases from J, the junction contained 2 bases not matched to a gene. The CDR3 loop spans 15 amino acids. In germline, CDR1 is SEHNR, CDR2 FQNEAQ (reference sequence). Here the CDR3 DNA reads TGTGCCAGCAGCTTGACAGGGGGCAGCTCCTACGAGCAGTACTTC. This sequence encodes CASSLTGGSSYEQYF.

This chain uses TRBV19 with TRBJ1-2, with 7 bases lining up with TRBD1. Germline loops: CDR1 LNHDA, CDR2 SQIVND (reference sequence). V shed 10 bases and J 5 bases; nucleotides not matched to a gene: 10. CDR3 length equals 13 residues. This CDR3 is CATSDRVRYGYTF. The CDR3 nucleotides are TGTGCCACCTCTGACAGGGTGCGGTATGGCTACACCTTC. Combining the CDR3 with reference TRBV19 and TRBJ1-2 gives the whole variable domain DGGITQSPKYLFRKEGQNVTLSCEQNLNHDAMYWYRQDPGQGLRLIYYSQIVNDFQKGDIAEGYSVSREKKESFPLTVTSAQKNPTAFYLCATSDRVRYGYTFGSGTRLTVV.

This clonotype was seen ten or more times. This chain connects TRBV6-6 to TRBJ1-1; D not resolved. Germline assignment: CDR1 MNHNY and CDR2 SVGAGI (reference sequence). V lost 2 bases to trimming and J lost 1 base, with 5 bases between them. CDR3 length: 13 amino acids. CDR3 residues: CASSYAGNTEAFF. The CDR3 DNA follows: TGTGCCAGCAGTTACGCGGGGAACACTGAAGCTTTCTTT.

This clonotype showed up just once. The genes are TRBV20-1 and TRBJ2-2; D might be TRBD1 (5 bases). V was shortened by 0 bases and J by 1 base, with 12 bases between the two germline ends. The CDR3 spans 16 residues. CDR1 DFQATT and CDR2 SNEGSKA come from the germline V gene (reference sequence). The CDR3 bases are TGCAGTGCTAGAGACCCCGGACATGGGAACACCGGGGAGCTGTTTTTT. Amino acids: CSARDPGHGNTGELFF.

This CDR3 reads CASSKDPGMMNGYTF. The DNA for the CDR3 is TGTGCCAGCAGCAAAGACCCAGGGATGATGAACGGCTACACCTTC. This sequence joins TRBV11-2 and TRBJ1-2; the D gene is possibly TRBD1 (5 bases). The V end lost 5 bases, the J end lost 8 bases, and 21 bases lay between the germline ends. CDR1 is SGHAT, CDR2 FQNNGV, per germline. The CDR3 sequence is 15 residues long.

The chain carries TRBV2 and TRBJ1-6; 7 bases are a match to TRBD1. Germline values: CDR1 SNHLY, CDR2 FYNNEI. The J segment lost 3 bases and the V segment lost 5 bases, leaving 16 bases of the junction unmatched. The CDR3 totals 19 residues. CDR3 in DNA: TGTGCCAGCAGTCACTACGGGGCAGGGGGATTAGGCTATAATTCACCCCTCCACTTT. Its translation is CASSHYGAGGLGYNSPLHF.

This clonotype was recorded a few times. The gene calls are TRBV7-3 and TRBJ2-1, with TRBD2 matching 8 bases. V was clipped by 5 bases and J by 4 bases; unmatched bases: 22. This CDR3 spans 20 amino acids. Germline loops: CDR1 SGHTA, CDR2 FQGTGA. CDR3 sequence reads: CASSARVYAGGPPRYNEQFF. CDR3 DNA sequence: TGTGCCAGCAGCGCCCGCGTATATGCGGGGGGCCCTCCTAGATACAATGAGCAGTTCTTC.

The table lists this clonotype with a few counts. The gene calls are TRBV6-2 or TRBV6-3 and TRBJ2-3; D gene unclear. CDR3 length: 14 residues. V was pared by 7 bases and J by 4 bases, with 15 bases between. The V gene's germline CDR1 is MNHEY and CDR2 SVGEGT. DNA for the CDR3: TGTGCCAGCACTCCCCCCTACGACGCAGATACGCAGTATTTT. This encodes CASTPPYDADTQYF.

The gene calls are TRBV6-5 and TRBJ1-1, with D perhaps matching TRBD1 (5 bases). V gave up 4 bases and J gave up 10 bases, with 16 bases separating them. From germline, CDR1 is MNHEY and CDR2 SVGAGI. The CDR3 is made up of 13 amino acids. For the CDR3, the DNA is TGTGCCAGCAGTTCGGTAGACAGCAGTAGAGCTTTCTTT. This codes for CASSSVDSSRAFF.

This clonotype was observed many times. V usage is TRBV7-2 and J usage is TRBJ1-5, with unresolved D. The CDR3 has 13 amino acids. The V and J ends lost 6 bases and 5 bases respectively, with 11 bases between them. CDR1 SGHTA and CDR2 FQGNSA come from the germline V gene. The CDR3 coding sequence is TGTGCCAGCAGTTCCCGGAATGATCAGCCCCAGCATTTT. Translated: CASSSRNDQPQHF.

Comments on this clonotype: A much larger clone lies one base from this, so it may be a read error. This sequence joins TRBV12-3 or TRBV12-4 and TRBJ1-1; 7 bases map to TRBD1. CDR3 length: 13 amino acids. J lost 0 bases, V lost 8 bases, and 3 bases had no gene match. CDR3 loop: CASLGQMNTEAFF. The CDR3 DNA reads as TGTGCCAGCCTGGGACAGATGAACACTGAAGCTTTCTTT.

This chain uses TRBV6-1 with TRBJ2-7; tentative D call: TRBD1 (6 bases). The CDR3 consists of 14 residues. Germline V lookup: CDR1 MNHNS, CDR2 SASEGT. Trimming stripped 4 bases from V and 3 bases from J, with 13 bases between. CDR3 nucleotide sequence: TGTGCCAGCAGTGTCCAACAGGGAAGCTACGAGCAGTACTTC. Translated, it gives CASSVQQGSYEQYF.

This clonotype was picked up a small number of times. The chain carries TRBV20-1 and TRBJ1-2; TRBD1 aligns across 7 bases. Germline trimming cut 1 base from V and 4 bases from J; bases unmatched to any gene: 9. Germline CDR1 and CDR2: DFQATT and SNEGSKA (reference sequence). This CDR3 has 15 residues. The CDR3 loop is CSARGPGAGGYGYTF. CDR3 in DNA: TGCAGTGCTAGAGGACCAGGGGCAGGGGGCTATGGCTACACCTTC.

This chain joins TRBV10-3 and TRBJ1-2; no clear D gene. Deletions cut 4 bases from V and 0 bases from J, with 12 bases between. The length of the CDR3 is 15 residues. Germline CDR1 is ENHRY and CDR2 is SYGVKD. Here the CDR3 DNA reads TGTGCCATCAGTGCGGACGGCTCCCCTAACTATGGCTACACCTTC. Amino acid sequence: CAISADGSPNYGYTF.

This clonotype was seen a handful of times. The gene calls are TRBV28 and TRBJ1-5, with D perhaps matching TRBD1 (6 bases). The germline gives CDR1 MDHEN, CDR2 SYDVKM. The V gene lost 5 bases and the J gene lost 8 bases, with 10 bases spanning the gap. This CDR3 has 12 amino acids. CDR3 sequence reads: CASSRQEEPQHF. CDR3 DNA: TGTGCCAGCAGTAGACAGGAGGAGCCCCAGCATTTT.

This clonotype was picked up a small number of times. The V and J genes are TRBV20-1 and TRBJ2-2; no clear D gene. The CDR3 contains 14 residues. V was trimmed by 6 bases and J by 4 bases, leaving 15 bases between them. Germline values: CDR1 DFQATT, CDR2 SNEGSKA (reference sequence). The CDR3 spells CSALTPSGTGELFF. For the CDR3, the DNA is TGCAGTGCCCTAACTCCGAGTGGCACCGGGGAGCTGTTTTTT.

The V and J genes are TRBV27 and TRBJ1-4, with D possibly being TRBD1 (5 bases). The CDR3 has 14 residues. Germline CDR1 is MNHEY and CDR2 is SMNVEV (reference sequence). The V gene lost 2 bases and the J gene lost 8 bases, with 12 bases spanning the gap. CDR3 amino acids: CASSLVGVQEKLFF. The CDR3 nucleotides are TGTGCCAGCAGTTTAGTGGGGGTTCAAGAAAAACTGTTTTTT.

The V and J genes are TRBV12-3 or TRBV12-4 and TRBJ2-1; D uncertain. The V gene lost 2 bases and the J gene lost 9 bases, with 8 bases spanning the gap. This CDR3 has 12 residues. As DNA, the CDR3 is TGTGCCAGCAGTTTAATCTTAGGTGAGCAGTTCTTC. This translates into CASSLILGEQFF.